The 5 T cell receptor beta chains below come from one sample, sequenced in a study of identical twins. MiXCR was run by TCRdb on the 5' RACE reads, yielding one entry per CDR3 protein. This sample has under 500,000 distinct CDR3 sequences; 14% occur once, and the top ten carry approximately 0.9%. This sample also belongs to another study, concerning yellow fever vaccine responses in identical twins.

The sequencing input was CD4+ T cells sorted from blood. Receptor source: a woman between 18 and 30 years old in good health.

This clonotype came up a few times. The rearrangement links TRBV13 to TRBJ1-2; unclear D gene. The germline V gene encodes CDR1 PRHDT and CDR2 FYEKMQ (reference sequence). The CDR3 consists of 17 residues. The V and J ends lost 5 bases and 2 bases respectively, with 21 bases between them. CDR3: CASSQIRKELSNYGYTF. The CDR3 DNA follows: TGTGCCAGCAGCCAGATTCGTAAGGAGTTAAGCAACTATGGCTACACCTTC. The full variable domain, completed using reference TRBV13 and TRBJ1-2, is AAGVIQSPRHLIKEKRETATLKCYPIPRHDTVYWYQQGPGQDPQFLISFYEKMQSDKGSIPDRFSAQQFSDYHSELNMSSLELGDSALYFCASSQIRKELSNYGYTFGSGTRLTVV.

The CDR3 DNA is TGTGCCAGCAGCCTACCCCGTCCTTCCACAGATACGCAGTATTTT. This encodes CASSLPRPSTDTQYF. This sequence joins TRBV7-2 and TRBJ2-3; D call uncertain. CDR3 length: 15 amino acids. The germline V gene encodes CDR1 SGHTA and CDR2 FQGNSA. Trimming removed 5 bases at V and 2 bases at J, with 14 bases between.

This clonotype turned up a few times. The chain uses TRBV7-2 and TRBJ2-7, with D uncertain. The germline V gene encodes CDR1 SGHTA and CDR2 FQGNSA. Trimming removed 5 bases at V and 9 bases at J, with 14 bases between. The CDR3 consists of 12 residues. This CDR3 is CASSTRAERQYF. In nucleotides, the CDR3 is TGTGCCAGCAGCACAAGGGCCGAGCGGCAGTACTTC.

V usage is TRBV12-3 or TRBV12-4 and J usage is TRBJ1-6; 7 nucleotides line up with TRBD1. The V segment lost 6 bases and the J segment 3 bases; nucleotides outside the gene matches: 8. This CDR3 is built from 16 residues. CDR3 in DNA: TGTGCCAGCAGCCTGGGACAGACCTACTATAATTCACCCCTCCACTTT. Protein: CASSLGQTYYNSPLHF.

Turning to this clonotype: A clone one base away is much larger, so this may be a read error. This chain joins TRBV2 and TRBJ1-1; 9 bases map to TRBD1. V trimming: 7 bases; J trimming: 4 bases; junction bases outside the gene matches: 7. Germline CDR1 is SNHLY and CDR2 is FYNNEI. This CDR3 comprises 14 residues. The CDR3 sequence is CASTLQGAGTEAFF. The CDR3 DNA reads TGTGCCAGCACCTTACAGGGGGCGGGCACTGAAGCTTTCTTT.